One and the same sample provided the 7 T cell receptor beta chains below, sequenced in a study of early T cells in non-severe SARS-CoV-2 infection. TCRdb redid the calling of the 5' RACE reads with MiXCR, one entry per CDR3 protein. The sample records 50,000 or so distinct CDR3 sequences, 14% to 15% being singletons. The starting material was whole blood, obtained at baseline. These receptors were taken from an adult who was a healthcare worker with PCR-confirmed SARS-CoV-2 infection or an uninfected control (not recorded which).

The table lists this clonotype with many counts. The chain couples TRBV18 to TRBJ2-1; D is uncertain. Germline lookup yields CDR1 KGHSH and CDR2 LQKENI. The CDR3 contains 16 residues. V lost 4 bases, J lost 0 bases, and 13 bases lay in between. Written as DNA, the CDR3 is TGTGCCAGCTCACGATACGACCCCCGCTCCTACAATGAGCAGTTCTTC. It is translated as CASSRYDPRSYNEQFF.

This clonotype was detected only a few times. V and J are TRBV11-2 and TRBJ2-2; D unclear. CDR3 length: 14 amino acids. V was pared by 2 bases and J by 3 bases, with 7 bases between. Germline CDR1 reads SGHAT; CDR2 reads FQNNGV. The CDR3 DNA reads as TGTGCCAGCAGCTTAAGCCAGTACACCGGGGAGCTGTTTTTT. Translated: CASSLSQYTGELFF.

The sample holds a few counts of this clonotype. This sequence joins TRBV25-1 and TRBJ1-3; D is unclear. Germline assignment: CDR1 MGHDK and CDR2 SYGVNS. The V end lost 4 bases, the J end lost 2 bases, and 6 bases lay between the germline ends. The CDR3 contains 13 residues. CDR3 in amino acids: CASSGRAGNTIYF. The CDR3 DNA reads TGTGCCAGCAGTGGTCGTGCTGGAAACACCATATATTTT.

J is TRBJ2-7 and V is TRBV5-6; D uncertain. Trimming removed 1 base at V and 1 base at J, with 9 bases between. Per the germline V gene, CDR1 is SGHDT and CDR2 is YYEEEE. This CDR3 comprises 14 residues. In DNA, the CDR3 is TGTGCCAGCAGCTTGAGGTTCCGATCCTACGAGCAGTACTTC. This translates into CASSLRFRSYEQYF.

This clonotype has a handful of counts. The chain employs TRBV7-9 and TRBJ2-3; D might be TRBD2 (6 bases). The CDR3 extends over 14 amino acids. Germline V lookup: CDR1 SEHNR, CDR2 FQNEAQ (reference sequence). Trimming took off 5 bases at V and 3 bases at J, with 12 bases between the two ends. The CDR3 DNA sequence: TGTGCCAGCAGCCAGGACTACGAGACAGATACGCAGTATTTT. Its protein is CASSQDYETDTQYF.

J is TRBJ2-3 and V is TRBV7-8; D gene unclear. The CDR3 sequence is 13 residues long. Trimming removed 5 bases from V and 4 bases from J, with 10 bases in between. Per the germline V gene, CDR1 is SGHVS and CDR2 is FQNEAQ. The DNA for the CDR3 is TGTGCCAGCAGCCCTGAGTGGGCAGATACGCAGTATTTT. This translates into CASSPEWADTQYF.

The chain couples TRBV20-1 to TRBJ1-2; 9 nucleotides align to TRBD1. Trimming removed 2 bases from V and 6 bases from J; junction bases left unmatched: 7. Germline loops: CDR1 DFQATT, CDR2 SNEGSKA (reference sequence). CDR3 length: 14 residues. Written as DNA, the CDR3 is TGCAGTGCTAGATGGGACAGGGTGCGCGATGGCTACACCTTC. It encodes CSARWDRVRDGYTF.